The present T cell receptor (beta chain) was sequenced within a study of T cells in Graves' hyperthyroidism and ophthalmopathy (dated by TCRdb to the late 2010s). Regarding the study in general: Peripheral blood samples were taken at initial diagnosis, before any treatment was given. To identify TCR V-J signatures that set the groups apart, the researchers used a discovery cohort of more than 95 patients, made up of approximately 43 with Graves' ophthalmopathy and some 56 with stable Graves' hyperthyroidism. An independent validation cohort of 18 to 20 hyperthyroidism patients and 17 patients who later progressed to ophthalmopathy tested prospective prediction of ophthalmopathy. The roughly 99 discovery patients were divided at random into training and test sets in a 7:3 ratio. Thyroid tissue and blood T-cell repertoires from six Graves' hyperthyroidism patients were also compared in the study. After sampling, hyperthyroidism patients received methimazole starting at 30 mg daily, and ophthalmopathy patients received high-dose intravenous methylprednisolone. The paper describes TCR Vbeta CDR3 sequencing of around 130 peripheral blood samples, made up of 43 ophthalmopathy patients, approximately 73 hyperthyroidism patients and 17 progressor patients.

Amplification of TCR beta CDR3 regions was carried out from RNA transcripts. The TCR CDR3 was subjected to a first round of RT-PCR using the HTBI primer set and the Qiagen OneStep RT-PCR kit. A second multiplex PCR round built the libraries, followed by size selection and purification. The libraries were sequenced on an Illumina HiSeq2000 using paired-end 100 bp reads. Processing in the source paper ran as follows. SOAPnuke was used to process the raw data, throwing out any read that contained adapters or uncalled bases, had a mean Phred below 15, or lacked an exact constant-primer or identifier match. High-quality paired reads were merged using COPE v1.2.5, and each unique nucleotide sequence was defined as a clonotype. Clonotypes were aligned to IMGT TRBV, TRBD and TRBJ reference segments using MiTCR v1.1. The analysis included only V-J combinations with a frequency above 0.0001, which together covered around 99% of the repertoires. A TCS score was defined as the ratio between F50 (clonal expansion) and ExV (chaos), using BLOSUM62-based TCRdist between CDR3 peptides within each V-J. Welch's t-statistics and random forest reduced around 550 V-J features to under 15, which were used in a naive Bayes classifier (R e1071). In TCRdb, the public reads were trimmed at Q25 with fastp and aligned with MiXCR, with productive beta chains retained. Each entry is one CDR3 protein sequence, shown with its most common DNA and genes. TCRdb's processing, not the authors' own work, is the source of the V and J calls. The sample contains some 350,000 distinct CDR3 sequences, 15% to 19% of them found a single time. The top ten hold 28% of the sample.

This clonotype was observed at least ten times. The antigen it recognizes is unknown. Base qualities are not recorded, but no much larger clone differs from it by a single base. The CDR3 runs 12 residues from the cysteine to the phenylalanine. The DNA shown is the 36-base CDR3, in frame from base 1. V gives up 6 bases and J gives up 5 bases, and the segment between their germline ends measures 11 bases. Hyperthyroidism patients were newly diagnosed, with disease duration under 2 months, and aged 18 to 65 years. Exclusion was applied to patients with uncontrolled infections, other autoimmune diseases, pregnancy or lactation. Diagnoses relied on clinical symptoms, serum thyroxine and TRAb, thyroid ultrasound and orbital computed tomography. For progressor patients, blood was drawn at the first diagnosis of hyperthyroidism, before any ophthalmopathy symptoms had appeared. PBMCs were separated from roughly 10 ml of fresh peripheral blood using Ficoll-Paque density gradient centrifugation. Patients classed as progressors first received a Graves' hyperthyroidism diagnosis and then went on to develop ophthalmopathy during follow-up. Total RNA was extracted with Trizol reagent, and quality was checked on an Agilent 2100 Bioanalyzer.

The paper as a whole reports these results and caveats: A model built on a 13 V-J signature distinguished ophthalmopathy from stable hyperthyroidism, reaching roughly 88% sensitivity and around 81% specificity in cross-validation and 80%/75% in testing. Sample size was not statistically predetermined, and investigators were not blinded to group allocation. Most expanded thyroid clonotypes (frequency above 0.001) were also detected in blood, a finding suggesting that blood repertoires may reflect thyroid immune responses. In validation, the model predicted progression to ophthalmopathy a median of about 5.9 months before onset, with roughly 71% sensitivity and almost 75% specificity.

Sequencing was carried out using blood. The chain was built from TRBV12-3 or TRBV12-4 and TRBJ2-7; the D segment cannot be called with confidence. The TCR comes from a woman between 18 and 29 years old with Graves' hyperthyroidism that later progressed to Graves' ophthalmopathy. The CDR3 amino acid sequence is: CASSRTQNEQYF. The nucleotide sequence reads as follows: TGTGCCAGCAGCAGGACCCAAAACGAGCAGTACTTC.